Presented here are 10 T cell receptor beta chains from one specimen sequenced in a study. TCRdb re-analysed the 5' RACE reads in MiXCR, keeping a single row per CDR3 protein. The sample carries around 44,000 distinct CDR3 sequences, approximately 31% recorded once. The sequenced sample was tumor-infiltrating memory CD4+ T cells sorted from the breast tumor. The sample's subset: memory CD4+ T cells, CD4+CD45RO+CD25-. Source of these receptors: a female donor with breast cancer.

As to this clonotype: This may come from a read error, since a much larger clone is one base off. The chain combines TRBV7-3 with TRBJ2-2, with TRBD1 identical over 9 bases. This CDR3 spans 15 amino acids. CDR1 and CDR2 (germline): SGHTA, FQGTGA. The CDR3 sequence is CAGSSRGQGSGELFF. Written as DNA, the CDR3 is TGTGCCGGCAGCTCACGGGGACAGGGTTCCGGGGAGCTGTTTTTT.

This clonotype appeared a few times. V is TRBV9 and J is TRBJ1-1; possibly TRBD1 for D (6 bases). The V gene lost 3 bases and the J gene lost 1 base, with 19 bases spanning the gap. This CDR3 is built from 17 residues. The germline CDR1 and CDR2 sequences are SGDLS and YYNGEE. CDR3 sequence: CASSEQPLIGGNTEAFF. Here the CDR3 DNA reads TGTGCCAGCAGCGAGCAGCCTCTAATAGGGGGGAACACTGAAGCTTTCTTT. Looking up the rest from reference TRBV9 and TRBJ1-1 gives the full variable domain: DSGVTQTPKHLITATGQRVTLRCSPRSGDLSVYWYQQSLDQGLQFLIQYYNGEERAKGNILERFSAQQFPDLHSELNLSSLELGDSALYFCASSEQPLIGGNTEAFFGQGTRLTVV.

This clonotype was detected ten times or more. The chain combines TRBV7-3 with TRBJ1-2, with D tentatively TRBD1 (5 bases). Germline V gene sequence: CDR1 SGHTA, CDR2 FQGTGA. CDR3 length: 13 residues. V gave up 2 bases and J gave up 7 bases, with 11 bases separating them. CDR3 protein: CASSLVGASGYTF. CDR3 coding DNA: TGTGCCAGCAGCTTAGTAGGGGCGAGTGGCTACACCTTC.

In this sample, this clonotype turned up a few times. V is TRBV7-3 and J is TRBJ2-2; 12 positions match TRBD1. V shed 4 bases and J 7 bases; nucleotides not matched to a gene: 1. Germline CDR1 reads SGHTA; CDR2 reads FQGTGA. The CDR3 length is 14 residues. The CDR3 reads CASSWDRGRGELFF. CDR3 DNA: TGTGCCAGCAGCTGGGACAGGGGGCGCGGGGAGCTGTTTTTT.

In its sample, this clonotype was seen a few times. The V and J genes are TRBV4-1 and TRBJ2-7; no clear D. The CDR3 totals 14 residues. Germline CDR1 MGHRA, CDR2 YSYEKL. Deletions cut 0 bases from V and 1 base from J, with 7 bases between. In DNA, the CDR3 is TGCGCCAGCAGCCAAGAAAGGAATTCCTACGAGCAGTACTTC. It is translated as CASSQERNSYEQYF.

The genes are TRBV7-8 and TRBJ1-2; D ambiguous. Trimming pared 4 bases from V and 2 bases from J, leaving 11 bases between. The germline gives CDR1 SGHVS, CDR2 FQNEAQ. This CDR3 is 14 amino acids long. DNA for the CDR3: TGTGCCAGCAGCTCTCGACCAGAGAACTATGGCTACACCTTC. This encodes CASSSRPENYGYTF.

This chain uses TRBV12-3 or TRBV12-4 with TRBJ1-2; 11 positions agree with TRBD1. Trimming took 1 base from V and 6 from J; bases not matched to a gene: 1. This CDR3 is 14 amino acids long. In nucleotides, the CDR3 is TGTGCCAGCAGTTTAGGGACAGGGGGCGATGGCTACACCTTC. This sequence encodes CASSLGTGGDGYTF.

Worth noting for this clonotype: At one boundary the junction diverges from the germline segment, which might be a read error. V is TRBV5-1 and J is TRBJ2-3, with D perhaps TRBD1 or TRBD2 (5 bases each). Germline V gene data show CDR1 as SGHRS and CDR2 as YFSETQ. This CDR3 is built from 14 residues. The CDR3 DNA follows: TGCACCAGCAGCTTCGGGGCAGACGCAGATACGCAGTATTTT. Its translation is CTSSFGADADTQYF. Together with reference TRBV5-1 and TRBJ2-3, the CDR3 gives the full variable domain: KAGVTQTPRYLIKTRGQQVTLSCSPISGHRSVSWYQQTPGQGLQFLFEYFSETQRNKGNFPGRFSGRQFSNSRSEMNVSTLELGDSALYLCTSSFGADADTQYFGPGTRLTVL.

The rearrangement uses TRBV10-3 and TRBJ2-1; TRBD2 aligns across 8 bases. CDR1 ENHRY and CDR2 SYGVKD come from the germline V gene. J was trimmed by 8 bases and V by 6 bases; bases with no gene match: 12. The CDR3 runs to 15 residues. CDR3 residues: CAIRTGTSDSDEQFF. The CDR3 coding sequence is TGTGCCATCAGAACCGGGACTAGTGATAGTGATGAGCAGTTCTTC.

This clonotype was counted a few times. J is TRBJ2-1 and V is TRBV7-3, with 7 bases lining up with TRBD2. The trim removed 5 bases at V and 5 bases at J, leaving 6 bases unmatched. The CDR3 extends over 14 amino acids. Germline assignment: CDR1 SGHTA and CDR2 FQGTGA. CDR3 DNA: TGTGCCAGCAGCCTACCGGGACTAAACAATGAGCAGTTCTTC. This encodes CASSLPGLNNEQFF.